The following is a T cell receptor beta chain sequence with its context. The data belong to a study of blood T cell repertoires in COVID-19. Under the authors' procedure: By means of reference gene primer amplification, nucleated cell counts were estimated. Method: immunoSEQ multiplex PCR; TCRdb's copy keeps in-frame clones and lacks some. V, J and clone size are those of that table, while D and trimming were read from the DNA. This table has tens of thousands of clones, about 86% appearing once. V was clipped by 6 bases and J by 4 bases; unmatched bases: 8. CDR1 SNHLY and CDR2 FYNNEI come from the germline V gene. The CDR3 has 15 amino acids.

J is TRBJ2-3 and V is TRBV2; 9 bases are shared with TRBD1. Sequencing was done on a sample of peripheral blood. This receptor was obtained from a man older than 75 with COVID-19, enrolled during active disease. CDR3 amino acids: CASSPMGQGADTQYF. The CDR3 DNA follows: TGTGCCAGCAGCCCCATGGGACAGGGAGCAGATACGCAGTATTTT.